A selection of T cell receptor beta chains follows, all from one sample in a study of blood T cell repertoires in COVID-19. Profiling relied on immunoSEQ multiplex PCR, and the TCRdb table lists in-frame clones only, not all of them. Here the sample spans 300,000 to 500,000 clones, 88% being singletons. Sample: PBMCs or T cells enriched from blood (not recorded which). The receptors originated from a woman aged 25-40 years with acute COVID-19. CDR3s include the opening cysteine and the closing phenylalanine or tryptophan. The D gene is left open where the match is weak. The listing skips clone size in some rows; elsewhere it reads once, few, many or a size class.

size: -; D: TRBD1; V: TRBV4-1; J: TRBJ2-1; CDR3: CASSPATDRGSVEQFF; DNA: TGCGCCAGCAGCCCAGCCACGGACAGGGGATCGGTTGAGCAGTTCTTC
size: -; D: -; V: TRBV30; J: TRBJ1-6; CDR3: CAWTPQGGALHF; DNA: TGTGCCTGGACTCCACAGGGTGGGGCCCTCCACTTT
size: -; D: TRBD1; V: TRBV7-9; J: TRBJ2-7; CDR3: CASRPRDRPYEQYF; DNA: TGTGCCAGCAGACCGAGGGACAGGCCCTACGAGCAGTACTTC
size: -; D: -; V: TRBV3-1/TRBV3-2; J: TRBJ2-3; CDR3: CASSHQGADTQYF; DNA: TGTGCCAGCAGCCACCAAGGGGCAGATACGCAGTATTTT
size: -; D: -; V: TRBV6-5; J: TRBJ2-7; CDR3: CASSYSIAYEQYF; DNA: TGTGCCAGCAGTTACTCAATAGCCTACGAGCAGTACTTC
size: -; D: -; V: TRBV6-2/TRBV6-3; J: TRBJ1-1; CDR3: CASGRYTEAFF; DNA: TGTGCCAGCGGCCGCTATACTGAAGCTTTCTTT
size: -; D: -; V: TRBV19; J: TRBJ1-1; CDR3: CASKSRSFTEAFF; DNA: TGTGCCAGTAAGAGCAGGTCTTTCACTGAAGCTTTCTTT
size: -; D: -; V: TRBV5-1; J: TRBJ1-1; CDR3: CASSSIALNGYTEAFF; DNA: TGCGCCAGCAGCTCCATAGCCCTCAACGGGTACACTGAAGCTTTCTTT
size: -; D: -; V: TRBV6-6; J: TRBJ1-4; CDR3: CASSPSGGGEKLFF; DNA: TGTGCCAGCAGTCCCTCGGGGGGAGGGGAAAAACTGTTTTTT
size: -; D: TRBD1; V: TRBV6-5; J: TRBJ1-1; CDR3: CASRGQGKNTEAFF; DNA: TGTGCCAGCAGGGGACAGGGTAAGAACACTGAAGCTTTCTTT
size: few; D: TRBD1; V: TRBV7-2; J: TRBJ1-5; CDR3: CASSLGDRVGQPQHF; DNA: TGTGCCAGCAGCTTAGGGGACAGGGTTGGCCAGCCCCAGCATTTT
size: -; D: -; V: TRBV7-2; J: TRBJ2-7; CDR3: CASSSRSGYSYEQYF; DNA: TGTGCCAGCAGCTCACGTTCGGGGTACTCCTACGAGCAGTACTTC
size: -; D: -; V: TRBV4-1; J: TRBJ2-1; CDR3: CASTQGSSYNEQFF; DNA: TGCGCCAGCACCCAGGGGAGCTCCTACAATGAGCAGTTCTTC
size: -; D: -; V: TRBV7-2; J: TRBJ1-3; CDR3: CASRGTGASLNTIYF; DNA: TGTGCCAGCAGGGGAACAGGCGCCTCCTTAAACACCATATATTTT
size: -; D: -; V: TRBV2; J: TRBJ1-1; CDR3: CASSEWSHTEAFF; DNA: TGTGCCAGCAGTGAATGGAGCCACACTGAAGCTTTCTTT
size: -; D: -; V: TRBV27; J: TRBJ1-2; CDR3: CASIKPPLQGINLVYGYTF; DNA: TGTGCCAGCATCAAGCCCCCCTTACAGGGTATTAATTTGGTTTATGGCTACACCTTC
size: -; D: TRBD1; V: TRBV3-1/TRBV3-2; J: TRBJ1-2; CDR3: CASSHRDRVKYGYTF; DNA: TGTGCCAGCAGCCACCGGGACAGGGTAAAGTATGGCTACACCTTC
size: -; D: -; V: TRBV2; J: TRBJ1-6; CDR3: CASSVRASSSYNSPLHF; DNA: TGTGCCAGCAGTGTGAGGGCATCTAGCTCCTATAATTCACCCCTCCACTTT
size: once; D: -; V: TRBV7-2; J: TRBJ2-3; CDR3: CASRFGVGGLLAYF; DNA: TGTGCCAGCAGATTCGGGGTTGGGGGACTCCTCGCCTATTTT
size: -; D: TRBD1; V: TRBV24-1; J: TRBJ2-1; CDR3: CATSDPGQAYNEQFF; DNA: TGTGCCACCAGTGATCCGGGACAGGCCTACAATGAGCAGTTCTTC
size: -; D: -; V: TRBV29-1; J: TRBJ2-7; CDR3: CSVVAGDDYEQYF; DNA: TGCAGCGTTGTGGCAGGGGATGACTACGAGCAGTACTTC
size: -; D: -; V: TRBV6-2/TRBV6-3; J: TRBJ2-7; CDR3: CASSYEAAYEQYF; DNA: TGTGCCAGCAGTTACGAGGCGGCCTACGAGCAGTACTTC
size: -; D: -; V: TRBV2; J: TRBJ1-1; CDR3: CATTDSRTEAFF; DNA: TGTGCCACGACAGATTCGAGAACTGAAGCTTTCTTT
size: once; D: TRBD2; V: TRBV5-4; J: TRBJ2-7; CDR3: CASSLYPLAGRSYEQYF; DNA: TGTGCCAGCAGCTTGTACCCACTAGCGGGGAGATCCTACGAGCAGTACTTC
size: -; D: -; V: TRBV11-2; J: TRBJ2-2; CDR3: CASSLSSVGLNTGELFF; DNA: TGTGCCAGCAGCTTAAGTAGTGTTGGGCTGAACACCGGGGAGCTGTTTTTT
size: -; D: -; V: TRBV27; J: TRBJ2-7; CDR3: CASSFTTGTEQYF; DNA: TGTGCCAGCAGTTTTACTACAGGGACCGAGCAGTACTTC
size: -; D: -; V: TRBV10-2; J: TRBJ2-2; CDR3: CASSRVGTGELFF; DNA: TGCGCCAGCAGTCGTGTCGGCACCGGGGAGCTGTTTTTT
size: -; D: TRBD1; V: TRBV5-1; J: TRBJ2-4; CDR3: CASSLGSGQGKNIQYF; DNA: TGCGCCAGCAGCTTGGGGTCGGGACAGGGAAAAAACATTCAGTACTTC
size: -; D: TRBD1; V: TRBV6-5; J: TRBJ1-1; CDR3: CASIWDRGYTEAFF; DNA: TGTGCCAGTATATGGGACAGGGGATACACTGAAGCTTTCTTT
size: -; D: -; V: TRBV9; J: TRBJ1-1; CDR3: CASRPIGGNTEAFF; DNA: TGTGCCAGCAGACCCATCGGGGGAAACACTGAAGCTTTCTTT
size: few; D: TRBD1; V: TRBV19; J: TRBJ1-2; CDR3: CASSIRQGIPAGYTF; DNA: TGTGCCAGTAGTATTCGACAGGGTATTCCCGCCGGCTACACCTTC
size: -; D: TRBD2; V: TRBV24-1; J: TRBJ2-5; CDR3: CATSDGRTSGGAQETQYF; DNA: TGTGCCACCAGTGACGGTAGGACTAGCGGGGGGGCACAAGAGACCCAGTACTTC
size: -; D: -; V: TRBV3-1/TRBV3-2; J: TRBJ1-2; CDR3: CASTPRGKSNYGYTF; DNA: TGTGCCAGCACCCCTCGAGGAAAGAGTAACTATGGCTACACCTTC
size: -; D: TRBD1; V: TRBV24-1; J: TRBJ1-1; CDR3: CATSEPGQGTEAFF; DNA: TGTGCCACCAGTGAGCCAGGACAGGGAACTGAAGCTTTCTTT
size: once; D: TRBD2; V: TRBV2; J: TRBJ2-3; CDR3: CATDSGGAESDTQYF; DNA: TGTGCCACGGATAGCGGGGGGGCCGAGTCAGATACGCAGTATTTT
size: -; D: TRBD2; V: TRBV7-9; J: TRBJ2-1; CDR3: CASSLRGGGPSGEQFF; DNA: TGTGCCAGCAGCTTAAGGGGCGGGGGGCCCTCTGGTGAGCAGTTCTTC
size: -; D: -; V: TRBV7-2; J: TRBJ2-2; CDR3: CASSFSQLANTGELFF; DNA: TGTGCCAGCAGCTTCAGCCAACTAGCAAACACCGGGGAGCTGTTTTTT
size: -; D: -; V: TRBV27; J: TRBJ1-5; CDR3: CASSLGQKNQPQHF; DNA: TGTGCCAGCAGTTTAGGACAGAAGAATCAGCCCCAGCATTTT
size: -; D: -; V: TRBV29-1; J: TRBJ1-2; CDR3: CSVEDRWNREYGYTF; DNA: TGCAGCGTTGAAGATCGATGGAACAGGGAATACGGCTACACCTTC
size: -; D: TRBD2; V: TRBV5-5; J: TRBJ2-1; CDR3: CASTQTSGVVAYNEQFF; DNA: TGTGCCAGCACCCAGACTAGCGGGGTAGTGGCCTACAATGAGCAGTTCTTC
size: -; D: -; V: TRBV6-1; J: TRBJ1-2; CDR3: CASSVPPVRPNYGYTF; DNA: TGTGCCAGCAGTGTTCCCCCGGTCAGGCCGAACTATGGCTACACCTTC
size: -; D: -; V: TRBV11-2; J: TRBJ1-2; CDR3: CASSLVAGFTTNYGYTF; DNA: TGTGCCAGCAGCTTAGTGGCGGGCTTTACTACTAACTATGGCTACACCTTC
size: -; D: TRBD1; V: TRBV5-1; J: TRBJ1-4; CDR3: CASSLTTTGKTEKLFF; DNA: TGCGCCAGCAGCTTGACCACGACAGGGAAGACTGAAAAACTGTTTTTT
size: -; D: TRBD1; V: TRBV5-1; J: TRBJ1-1; CDR3: CASSQQGGGTEAFF; DNA: TGCGCCAGCAGTCAACAGGGGGGTGGCACTGAAGCTTTCTTT
size: -; D: -; V: TRBV6-1; J: TRBJ1-1; CDR3: CASSDQGRGNTEAFF; DNA: TGTGCCAGCAGTGATCAGGGGAGGGGGAACACTGAAGCTTTCTTT
size: -; D: TRBD2; V: TRBV30; J: TRBJ2-3; CDR3: CAWSVQSGGTDTQYF; DNA: TGTGCCTGGAGTGTACAAAGCGGGGGCACAGATACGCAGTATTTT
size: -; D: TRBD1; V: TRBV18; J: TRBJ1-2; CDR3: CASSPDRVIGYTF; DNA: TGTGCCAGCTCACCGGACAGGGTGATCGGCTACACCTTC
size: -; D: -; V: TRBV12-5; J: TRBJ1-2; CDR3: CASGLPPGYGYTF; DNA: TGTGCTAGTGGTTTGCCCCCGGGCTATGGCTACACCTTC
size: -; D: -; V: TRBV7-3; J: TRBJ2-5; CDR3: CASSFVESDTFFQETQYF; DNA: TGTGCCAGCAGCTTCGTGGAATCGGACACCTTTTTCCAAGAAACCCAGTACTTC
size: -; D: -; V: TRBV19; J: TRBJ1-5; CDR3: CASSKRTSGVNQPQHF; DNA: TGTGCCAGTAGCAAAAGGACGTCGGGGGTCAATCAGCCCCAGCATTTT
size: once; D: TRBD2; V: TRBV20-1; J: TRBJ2-1; CDR3: CSASTGLAGGYSYNEQFF; DNA: TGCAGTGCTAGTACTGGACTAGCGGGGGGTTACTCCTACAATGAGCAGTTCTTC
size: once; D: -; V: TRBV15; J: TRBJ1-2; CDR3: CATSREGREDYGYTF; DNA: TGTGCCACCAGCAGAGAAGGCAGGGAGGACTATGGCTACACCTTC
size: once; D: -; V: TRBV5-5; J: TRBJ2-6; CDR3: CASMAGRLRGANVLTF; DNA: TGTGCCAGCATGGCAGGGCGCCTTAGGGGGGCCAACGTCCTGACTTTC
size: -; D: -; V: TRBV18; J: TRBJ1-1; CDR3: CASSQRQTGHKNTEAFF; DNA: TGTGCCAGCTCGCAGCGACAAACGGGACACAAGAACACTGAAGCTTTCTTT
size: -; D: TRBD2; V: TRBV9; J: TRBJ2-3; CDR3: CASSVDLTSGVTDTQYF; DNA: TGTGCCAGCAGCGTTGATTTGACTAGCGGGGTGACAGATACGCAGTATTTT
size: -; D: -; V: TRBV24-1; J: TRBJ2-7; CDR3: CATSDRKAGDEQYF; DNA: TGTGCCACCAGTGATAGGAAGGCAGGGGACGAGCAGTACTTC
size: -; D: -; V: TRBV30; J: TRBJ1-1; CDR3: CAWDSGGNTEAFF; DNA: TGTGCCTGGGACTCGGGGGGAAACACTGAAGCTTTCTTT
size: -; D: -; V: TRBV23-1; J: TRBJ1-5; CDR3: CASSQYVSRGNGNQPQHF; DNA: TGCGCCAGCAGTCAATACGTGTCGAGGGGGAACGGGAATCAGCCCCAGCATTTT